Listed below are T cell receptor beta chains from one sample, sequenced in a study of human T cells and chemical hapten exposure. From the RACE reads, TCRdb called clonotypes with MiXCR, one entry per CDR3 protein. The table lists approximately 71,000 distinct CDR3 sequences, roughly 11% of them singletons, with roughly 1.4% in the top ten. The sample in question was whole blood, obtained in connection with sensitization to the hapten diphenylcyclopropenone (DPC). The receptor source for this set is a woman aged 45-65 years with alopecia areata. Some clones in this sample may be carry-over from other donors' samples. Each CDR3 is given with its conserved first and last residue. A D gene is named only where the DNA matches it firmly. Clone size is not always given. Where it is, it says once, few, many or a class for expanded clones.

TRBV20-1	TRBJ2-4	TRBD1	-	CSASSGTGHAKNIQYF	TGCAGTGCTAGTTCCGGGACAGGGCATGCCAAAAACATTCAGTACTTC
TRBV5-1	TRBJ1-1	-	many	CASTIGYGLMTEAFF	TGCGCCAGCACCATTGGGTACGGGTTAATGACTGAAGCTTTCTTT
TRBV18	TRBJ2-1	-	many	CASTEERFDEQFF	TGTGCCAGCACCGAGGAACGCTTTGATGAGCAGTTCTTC
TRBV10-3	TRBJ2-3	TRBD2	many	CAISVFQAGDTQYF	TGTGCCATCAGTGTCTTCCAAGCGGGGGATACGCAGTATTTT
TRBV6-6	TRBJ2-7	TRBD1	-	CASRGYGTDAYEQYF	TGTGCCAGCAGGGGGTACGGGACAGACGCCTACGAGCAGTACTTC
TRBV6-1	TRBJ1-4	-	few	CASRRGYSEKLFF	TGTGCCAGCAGACGAGGGTATAGTGAAAAACTGTTTTTT
TRBV7-6	TRBJ2-1	TRBD1	many	CASSPGTASFYNEQFF	TGTGCCAGCAGCCCCGGGACAGCAAGTTTCTACAATGAGCAGTTCTTC
TRBV20-1	TRBJ2-1	TRBD2	-	CSAPLAGGREQFF	TGCAGTGCTCCACTAGCGGGAGGTCGTGAGCAGTTCTTC
TRBV7-2	TRBJ2-2	-	-	CASRWGATGELFF	TGTGCCAGCAGATGGGGGGCGACCGGGGAGCTGTTTTTT
TRBV5-1	TRBJ2-1	TRBD2	few	CASSLLAVKEQFF	TGCGCCAGCAGCTTGCTAGCGGTAAAAGAGCAGTTCTTC
TRBV28	TRBJ2-7	-	few	CATLSTNSYEQYF	TGTGCCACCTTGAGTACAAACTCCTACGAGCAGTACTTC
TRBV20-1	TRBJ2-1	TRBD2	-	CSASDGGMGNEQFF	TGCAGTGCTAGTGACGGGGGGATGGGGAATGAGCAGTTCTTC
TRBV7-9	TRBJ2-7	-	many	CASSLAGGPYEQYF	TGTGCCAGCAGCTTAGCGGGGGGACCCTACGAGCAGTACTTC
TRBV2	TRBJ1-1	TRBD1	few	CASGGQGIGGTEAFF	TGTGCCAGCGGGGGACAGGGGATAGGAGGCACTGAAGCTTTCTTT
TRBV3-1	TRBJ2-7	-	many	CASSSWGAYEQYF	TGTGCCAGCAGTTCCTGGGGGGCCTACGAGCAGTACTTC
TRBV27	TRBJ2-1	-	-	CASKGPSVEQFF	TGTGCCAGCAAGGGGCCCTCAGTTGAGCAGTTCTTC
TRBV20-1	TRBJ2-1	-	many	CSARTGLFSYNEQFF	TGCAGTGCTAGAACCGGACTATTTTCCTACAATGAGCAGTTCTTC
TRBV18	TRBJ2-7	-	-	CASSPRDRSHEQYF	TGTGCCAGCTCACCCCGGGACCGGAGCCACGAGCAGTACTTC
TRBV7-6	TRBJ2-1	TRBD1	many	CASSPHLSSPGQGVVDEQFF	TGTGCCAGCAGCCCACATCTTAGTTCCCCGGGACAGGGGGTAGTGGATGAGCAGTTCTTC
TRBV7-9	TRBJ1-4	-	-	CASSLSGLVREKLFF	TGTGCCAGCAGCTTATCCGGCCTGGTCAGGGAAAAACTGTTTTTT
TRBV6-6	TRBJ1-6	-	few	CASSYSDTLGSPLHF	TGTGCCAGCAGTTACTCGGACACCTTGGGTTCACCCCTCCACTTT
TRBV7-2	TRBJ1-5	-	few	CASSPRVQSYQPQHF	TGTGCCAGCAGCCCCAGGGTACAGAGTTATCAGCCCCAGCATTTT
TRBV12-3/TRBV12-4	TRBJ2-6	-	many	CASSRSLTASGANVLTF	TGTGCCAGCAGCCGTAGTTTGACAGCTTCTGGGGCCAACGTCCTGACTTTC
TRBV13	TRBJ1-5	-	many	CASSLASGPMHF	TGTGCCAGCAGCTTAGCCTCTGGACCGATGCATTTT
TRBV9	TRBJ2-2	-	-	CASSPRYAGELFF	TGTGCCAGCAGCCCCCGCTATGCCGGGGAGCTGTTTTTT
TRBV28	TRBJ1-2	TRBD1	many	CALQKRDRGDYGYTF	TGTGCCCTTCAAAAACGGGACAGGGGAGACTATGGCTACACCTTC
TRBV4-1	TRBJ2-7	-	many	CASSLKEADYEQYF	TGCGCCAGCAGCCTGAAGGAGGCGGACTACGAGCAGTACTTC
TRBV7-9	TRBJ1-1	-	many	CASSPWDRVTEAFF	TGTGCCAGCAGCCCGTGGGACCGTGTCACTGAAGCTTTCTTT
TRBV2	TRBJ1-3	-	many	CASSEKTGARMQDTIYF	TGTGCCAGCAGTGAAAAGACGGGGGCGCGGATGCAGGACACCATATATTTT
TRBV11-3	TRBJ2-1	TRBD1	many	CASSPGQGTYNEQFF	TGTGCCAGCAGCCCGGGACAGGGTACCTACAATGAGCAGTTCTTC
TRBV18	TRBJ2-7	TRBD1	many	CASSPWTGSLYEQYF	TGTGCCAGCTCACCTTGGACAGGATCCCTCTACGAGCAGTACTTC
TRBV2	TRBJ2-1	TRBD2	-	CASTRPRGLGSSYNEQFF	TGTGCCAGCACGAGGCCCCGGGGACTAGGGAGCTCCTACAATGAGCAGTTCTTC
TRBV6-1	TRBJ1-3	TRBD1	-	CASRKTGTGNTIYF	TGTGCCAGCAGAAAGACAGGGACTGGAAACACCATATATTTT
TRBV7-9	TRBJ2-1	TRBD2	few	CASSPGLAGAGGFF	TGTGCCAGCAGCCCGGGACTAGCGGGAGCTGGGGGGTTCTTC
TRBV3-1	TRBJ2-7	-	many	CASSQFVGNEQYF	TGTGCCAGCAGCCAATTCGTCGGGAACGAGCAGTACTTC
TRBV20-1	TRBJ2-5	TRBD1	many	CSALPAGGLETQYF	TGCAGTGCTCTCCCCGCAGGGGGTTTAGAGACCCAGTACTTC
TRBV7-2	TRBJ2-1	-	-	CASSLRRGLNEQFF	TGTGCCAGCAGCTTAAGGAGGGGCCTAAATGAGCAGTTCTTC
TRBV10-3	TRBJ1-5	-	many	CAIRQGPYSNQPQHF	TGTGCCATCAGACAGGGTCCTTATAGCAATCAGCCCCAGCATTTT
TRBV7-8	TRBJ2-1	TRBD2	many	CASSLRGRPDNEQFF	TGTGCCAGCAGCTTACGCGGGAGGCCTGACAATGAGCAGTTCTTC
TRBV4-2	TRBJ2-3	-	many	CASSQERGTTDTQYF	TGTGCCAGCAGCCAAGAACGGGGTACCACAGATACGCAGTATTTT
TRBV5-1	TRBJ1-1	-	many	CASSLPAKALHSEAFF	TGCGCCAGCAGCTTGCCCGCAAAGGCGCTCCATTCTGAAGCTTTCTTT
TRBV28	TRBJ1-5	-	-	CASSRGQIGNQPQHF	TGTGCCAGCAGCCGGGGCCAGATTGGGAATCAGCCCCAGCATTTT
TRBV20-1	TRBJ2-7	TRBD2	few	CSARGLAGISTPQYF	TGCAGTGCTAGGGGACTAGCGGGGATATCTACGCCGCAGTACTTC
TRBV27	TRBJ1-4	-	-	CASRRAATNEKLFF	TGTGCCAGCAGGAGAGCTGCAACTAATGAAAAACTGTTTTTT
TRBV6-6	TRBJ2-5	TRBD2	few	CASSFLAAKETQYF	TGTGCCAGCAGTTTCCTAGCGGCTAAAGAGACCCAGTACTTC
TRBV11-2	TRBJ1-1	-	few	CASSPTGLEAFF	TGTGCCAGCAGTCCCACAGGGCTTGAAGCTTTCTTT
TRBV3-1	TRBJ1-2	-	many	CASSLSQIGTPLF	TGTGCCAGCAGCTTGTCCCAAATCGGGACACCTCTCTTC
TRBV19	TRBJ1-6	-	many	CASSISLRHLEGPLHF	TGTGCCAGTAGTATCTCTCTCCGACACCTTGAAGGCCCCCTCCACTTT
TRBV12-3/TRBV12-4	TRBJ2-3	-	-	CASSLRHGTDTQYF	TGTGCCAGCAGTTTAAGGCACGGGACAGATACGCAGTATTTT
TRBV7-9	TRBJ2-3	TRBD2	many	CASSLAVGLAGMYTQYF	TGTGCCAGCAGCTTAGCAGTGGGACTAGCGGGGATGTATACGCAGTATTTT
TRBV3-1	TRBJ2-3	TRBD2	few	CASSAHSGGVSTDTQYF	TGTGCCAGCAGCGCCCACTCTGGGGGGGTGAGTACAGATACGCAGTATTTT
TRBV9	TRBJ2-1	-	-	CASSGAYNEQFF	TGTGCCAGCAGCGGGGCCTACAATGAGCAGTTCTTC
TRBV11-2	TRBJ2-1	TRBD2	many	CASSLDSGGYNEQFF	TGTGCCAGCAGCTTAGATAGCGGGGGATACAATGAGCAGTTCTTC